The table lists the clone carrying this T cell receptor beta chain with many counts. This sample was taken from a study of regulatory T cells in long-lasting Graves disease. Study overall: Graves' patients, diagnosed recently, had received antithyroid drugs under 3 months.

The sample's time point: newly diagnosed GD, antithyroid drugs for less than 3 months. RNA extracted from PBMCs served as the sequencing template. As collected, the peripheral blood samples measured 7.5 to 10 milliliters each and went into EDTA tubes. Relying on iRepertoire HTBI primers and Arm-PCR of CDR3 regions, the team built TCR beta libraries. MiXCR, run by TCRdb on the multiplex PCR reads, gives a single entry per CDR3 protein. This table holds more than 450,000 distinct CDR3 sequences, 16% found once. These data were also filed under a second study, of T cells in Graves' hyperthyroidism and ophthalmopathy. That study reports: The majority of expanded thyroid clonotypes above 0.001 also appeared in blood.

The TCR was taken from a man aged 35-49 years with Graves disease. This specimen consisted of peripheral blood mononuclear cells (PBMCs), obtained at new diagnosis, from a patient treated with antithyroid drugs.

DNA of the CDR3: TGTGCCAGCAGTCGTCAAACAGGGGGGGATGAAAAACTGTTTTTT. Translated, it gives CASSRQTGGDEKLFF. The chain recombines TRBV2 with TRBJ1-4; 8 positions match TRBD1. Trimming removed 5 bases from V and 6 bases from J; junction bases left unmatched: 8. The germline V gene has CDR1 SNHLY and CDR2 FYNNEI. The CDR3 extends over 15 amino acids.